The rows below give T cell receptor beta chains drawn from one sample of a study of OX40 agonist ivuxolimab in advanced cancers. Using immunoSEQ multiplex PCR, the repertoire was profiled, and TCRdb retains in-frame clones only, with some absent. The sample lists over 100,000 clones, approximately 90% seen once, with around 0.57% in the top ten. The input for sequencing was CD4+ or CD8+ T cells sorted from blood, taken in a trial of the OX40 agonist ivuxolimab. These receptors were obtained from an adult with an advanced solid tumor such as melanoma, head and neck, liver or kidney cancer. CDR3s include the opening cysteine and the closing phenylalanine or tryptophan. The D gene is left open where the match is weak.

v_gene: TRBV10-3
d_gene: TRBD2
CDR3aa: CAIKGFSGEGEQYF

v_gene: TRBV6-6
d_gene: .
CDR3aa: CASSYGGRSKDTQYF

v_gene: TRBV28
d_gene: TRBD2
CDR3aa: CASSGTSGGDNEQFF

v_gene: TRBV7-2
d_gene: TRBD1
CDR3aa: CASSLGRGPSTDTQYF

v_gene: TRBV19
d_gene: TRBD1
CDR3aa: CASSPRDRVNEQYF

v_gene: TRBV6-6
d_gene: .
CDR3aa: CASSLDRPSHYEQYF

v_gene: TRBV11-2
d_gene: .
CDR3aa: CASSFSGYNEQFF

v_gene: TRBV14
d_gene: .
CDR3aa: CASSQETARGKLFF

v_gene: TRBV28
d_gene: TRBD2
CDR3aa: CASSPAGLPSYEQYF

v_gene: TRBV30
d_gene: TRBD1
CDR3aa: CAWSGEGQISYNEQFF

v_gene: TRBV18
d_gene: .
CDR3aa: CATEQGNTEAFF

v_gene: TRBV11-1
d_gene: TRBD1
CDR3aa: CASRRGADREYTQYF

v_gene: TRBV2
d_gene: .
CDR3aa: CASSEQAYGYTF

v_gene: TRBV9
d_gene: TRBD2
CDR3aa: CASSVGLAGYNEQFF

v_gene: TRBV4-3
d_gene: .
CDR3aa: CASSQAAGDNQPQHF

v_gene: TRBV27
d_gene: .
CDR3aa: CASRREDGNTIYF

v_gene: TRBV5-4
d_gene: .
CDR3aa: CASSPSAGSNYGYTF

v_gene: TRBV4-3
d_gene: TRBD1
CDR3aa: CASSPDRGYYGYTF

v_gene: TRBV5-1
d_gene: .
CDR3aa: CASSPASPGQGGQFF

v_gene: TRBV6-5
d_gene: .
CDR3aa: CASSNSGPRPDTQYF

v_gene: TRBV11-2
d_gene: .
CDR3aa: CASSTQEIGELFF

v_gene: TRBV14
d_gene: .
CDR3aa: CASSLSALEQFF

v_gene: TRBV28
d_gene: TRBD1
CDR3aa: CASSFTGGRTEAFF